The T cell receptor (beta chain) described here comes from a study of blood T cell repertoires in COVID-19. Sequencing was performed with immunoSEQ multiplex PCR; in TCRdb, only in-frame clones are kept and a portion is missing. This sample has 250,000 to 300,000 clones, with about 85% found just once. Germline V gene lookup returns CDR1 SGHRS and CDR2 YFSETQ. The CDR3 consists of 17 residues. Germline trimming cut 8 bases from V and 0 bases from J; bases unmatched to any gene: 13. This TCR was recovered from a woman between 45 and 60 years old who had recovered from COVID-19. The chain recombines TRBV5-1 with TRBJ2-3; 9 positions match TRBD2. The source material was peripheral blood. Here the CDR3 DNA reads TGCGCCAGTTCCTCAGGACCAGCGGGAGGCAGCACAGATACGCAGTATTTT. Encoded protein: CASSSGPAGGSTDTQYF.